The 15 T cell receptor beta chains given below trace back to one sample, sequenced in a study of EBV T-cell therapy then PD-1 blockade in nasopharyngeal carcinoma. Treatment defined: AdE1-LMPpoly-expanded autologous EBV-specific T-cell therapy followed by anti-PD-1 nivolumab. Sequencing was performed with immunoSEQ multiplex PCR; in TCRdb, only in-frame clones are kept and a portion is missing. This table holds approximately 25,000 clones, over 75% found once. The antigens of these receptors remain unknown. Sequences were derived from CD8+ T cells from blood, sampled at approximately day 62 from a patient whose treatment included autologous EBV-specific T cells and nivolumab. These receptor sequences come from a middle-aged man with nasopharyngeal carcinoma.

This clone has a handful of counts. The same CDR3 arises from other DNA sequences in this sample as well. The rearrangement uses TRBV6-4 and TRBJ2-1; no clear D. This CDR3 is built from 14 residues. V was pared by 6 bases and J by 10 bases, with 19 bases between. Germline V CDR1 and CDR2: MRHNA, SNTAGT. CDR3 DNA: TGTGCCAGCAGCCCCGGAGACCCTGCTCTGGAGCAGTTCTTC. Translated: CASSPGDPALEQFF.

CDR3 nucleotides: TGTGCCAGCAGGAAAGATGGGGGCTGGAACACTGAAGCTTTCTTT. Protein sequence: CASRKDGGWNTEAFF. The rearrangement joins TRBV7-2 to TRBJ1-1; tentatively, D is TRBD1 (6 bases). The germline V gene has CDR1 SGHTA and CDR2 FQGNSA. The CDR3 is 15 amino acids. Trimming cost V 6 bases and J 1 base, with 15 bases left between them.

This chain joins TRBV24-1 and TRBJ2-1; TRBD1 is a possible D gene (5 bases). V was clipped by 10 bases and J by 0 bases, with 12 bases between them. CDR3 length: 14 amino acids. Germline V CDR1 and CDR2: KGHDR, SFDVKD. This CDR3 reads CATTDSSSYNEQFF. The CDR3 DNA reads TGTGCCACTACTGACAGTAGCTCCTACAATGAGCAGTTCTTC.

This clone rates as medium-sized (0.01 to 0.1%). The CDR3 region is CASSRRGEPADEQFF. As DNA, the CDR3 is TGTGCCAGTAGTAGGAGGGGGGAGCCGGCCGATGAGCAGTTCTTC. The V gene is TRBV19, the J gene TRBJ2-1; either TRBD1 or TRBD2 may supply D (6 bases each). Trimming took 4 bases from V and 8 from J, leaving 18 bases between them. Germline V gene data show CDR1 as LNHDA and CDR2 as SQIVND (reference sequence). The CDR3 spans 15 residues.

The chain has TRBV15 and TRBJ2-2; TRBD1 aligns across 8 bases. The CDR3 extends over 17 amino acids. The germline gives CDR1 LNHNV, CDR2 YYDKDF (reference sequence). V trimming: 0 bases; J trimming: 7 bases; junction bases outside the gene matches: 10. The CDR3 bases are TGTGCCACCAGCAGAGAAGGGCCGCAGGGGGCAGACGGGGAGCTGTTTTTT. This encodes CATSREGPQGADGELFF.

The chain employs TRBV3-1 (or the pseudogene TRBV3-2) and TRBJ1-5; D is possibly TRBD1 (5 bases). V was pared by 0 bases and J by 8 bases, with 14 bases between. CDR1 and CDR2 from the germline V gene are LGHDT and YNNKEL (reference sequence). The CDR3 runs to 15 residues. This CDR3 reads CASSQEFGGFEPQHF. In DNA form, the CDR3 reads TGTGCCAGCAGCCAAGAATTCGGGGGTTTCGAGCCCCAGCATTTT.

This clone is hyperexpanded. V usage is TRBV19 and J usage is TRBJ2-7; D perhaps matches TRBD1 (5 bases). Trimming left V 1 base short and J 6 bases short, with 16 bases between. The CDR3 has 15 amino acids. Germline CDR1 and CDR2: LNHDA and SQIVND (reference sequence). CDR3 nucleotides: TGTGCCAGTAGTATAGTCGCCCAGGGTTTTTCCGAGCAGTACTTC. The encoded protein is CASSIVAQGFSEQYF.

The V gene is TRBV12-3 or TRBV12-4, the J gene TRBJ2-1, with D uncertain. This CDR3 contains 13 residues. Between the trimmed V and J ends, which lost 6 bases and 6 bases, there was a span of 12 bases. This CDR3 reads CASSSPWANEQFF. The CDR3 DNA reads TGTGCCAGCAGCTCCCCTTGGGCCAATGAGCAGTTCTTC.

The chain is built from TRBV6-2 or TRBV6-3 and TRBJ2-7; tentative D call: TRBD1 (6 bases). Germline CDR1 and CDR2: MNHEY and SVGEGT. CDR3 length: 15 residues. V lost 2 bases and J 3 bases, leaving 14 bases between the germline ends. CDR3 sequence reads: CASSYAGRDNYEQYF. The CDR3, as DNA: TGTGCCAGCAGTTACGCGGGCAGGGACAACTACGAGCAGTACTTC.

The chain is built from TRBV7-8 and TRBJ2-2; D may match TRBD1 or TRBD2 (6 bases each). The germline CDR1 and CDR2 sequences are SGHVS and FQNEAQ. The CDR3 runs to 15 residues. V gave up 3 bases and J gave up 2 bases, with 10 bases separating them. This CDR3 is CASSFGGSNTGELFF. For the CDR3, the DNA is TGTGCCAGCAGCTTCGGGGGCAGTAACACCGGGGAGCTGTTTTTT.

This rearrangement joins TRBV4-2 to TRBJ2-1, with D tentatively TRBD2 (5 bases). The CDR3 runs to 13 residues. The ends were cut back, 0 bases at V and 7 bases at J, with 7 bases in the middle. The germline V gene has CDR1 LGHNA and CDR2 YNFKEQ. This chain's CDR3 is CASSQERGNEQFF. DNA of the CDR3: TGTGCCAGCAGCCAAGAACGAGGGAATGAGCAGTTCTTC.

The chain employs TRBV4-3 and TRBJ1-2, with 8 bases identical to TRBD1. The CDR3 length is 16 residues. With 3 bases clipped from V and 4 bases from J, the junction kept 10 bases outside the gene matches. Germline lookup yields CDR1 LGHNA and CDR2 YSLEER. The CDR3 DNA is TGCGCCAGCAGCCAGGGGTTGGGACAGGCGTTCTATGGCTACACCTTC. This encodes CASSQGLGQAFYGYTF.

This rearrangement joins TRBV5-1 to TRBJ1-6; unclear D gene. The CDR3 sequence is 16 residues long. The germline V gene encodes CDR1 SGHRS and CDR2 YFSETQ. The ends were cut back, 0 bases at V and 10 bases at J, with 17 bases in the middle. The CDR3, as DNA: TGCGCCAGCAGCTTGGTAGGCGGGCGGTATGACTCACCCCTCCACTTT. Translation: CASSLVGGRYDSPLHF.

The V call is TRBV4-1, the J call TRBJ2-7, with D unresolved. Germline values: CDR1 MGHRA, CDR2 YSYEKL. Trimming shortened V by 5 bases and J by 0 bases, and 11 bases separated the two germline ends. The CDR3 is 14 residues long. The DNA of the CDR3 is TGCGCCAGCAGCGCCGGACCCCTCTCCTACGAGCAGTACTTC. It yields the protein CASSAGPLSYEQYF.

The V gene is TRBV7-8, the J gene TRBJ2-7; maybe TRBD1 (5 bases). Germline assignment: CDR1 SGHVS and CDR2 FQNEAQ. The V and J ends lost 0 bases and 4 bases respectively, with 7 bases between them. The CDR3 has 13 residues. CDR3 coding DNA: TGTGCCAGCAGCTTAGCAAGGGGATACGAGCAGTACTTC. It encodes CASSLARGYEQYF.